One sample yielded the 23 T cell receptor beta chains listed below, sequenced in a study of shared T cell receptors in the human thymus. The protocol was immunoSEQ multiplex PCR, while the TCRdb copy is restricted to in-frame clones and leaves out a portion. Of more than 550,000 clones listed, over 75% were seen once; the top ten hold more than 0.01%. These sequences were also reported in another study, on human thymus T cells.

Sequencing input: thymocytes. These receptors were obtained from a girl under three years old with a congenital heart defect.

CDR3: CASSWDRGVTGELFF. DNA of the CDR3: TGCGCCAGCAGTTGGGACAGGGGCGTCACCGGGGAGCTGTTTTTT. This chain joins TRBV5-1 and TRBJ2-2, with 10 bases identical to TRBD1. The J segment lost 4 bases and the V segment lost 5 bases, leaving 5 bases of the junction unmatched. This CDR3 has 15 residues. Germline CDR1 and CDR2: SGHRS and YFSETQ.

Only a few counts were recorded for this clone. The chain joins TRBV7-6 to TRBJ2-3; TRBD1 agrees at 9 bases. V trimming: 4 bases; J trimming: 2 bases; junction bases outside the gene matches: 10. Germline V gene sequence: CDR1 SGHVS, CDR2 FNYEAQ. This CDR3 has 17 amino acids. The CDR3: CASSSNRGRRNTDTQYF. In DNA form, the CDR3 reads TGTGCCAGCAGCTCCAACAGGGGGCGCAGGAACACAGATACGCAGTATTTT.

This sequence joins TRBV6-5 and TRBJ1-1; possible D gene TRBD1, 5 bases. This CDR3 is 14 amino acids long. Germline assignment: CDR1 MNHEY and CDR2 SVGAGI. V lost 5 bases and J lost 0, with 10 bases in between. Here the CDR3 reads CASSLTGLNTEAFF. CDR3 sequence (DNA): TGTGCCAGCAGTCTCACAGGTCTGAACACTGAAGCTTTCTTT.

This chain joins TRBV11-2 and TRBJ1-4; TRBD1 aligns across 9 bases. This CDR3 has 18 amino acids. V shed 0 bases and J 4 bases; nucleotides not matched to a gene: 9. Germline V gives CDR1 SGHAT, CDR2 FQNNGV. The CDR3 spells CASSLDPHRGLFNEKLFF. CDR3 DNA: TGTGCCAGCAGCTTAGACCCTCACAGGGGGCTTTTTAATGAAAAACTGTTTTTT.

This chain connects TRBV5-6 to TRBJ2-6, with 12 nucleotides matching TRBD1. V trimming: 2 bases; J trimming: 3 bases; junction bases outside the gene matches: 6. The germline CDR1 and CDR2 sequences are SGHDT and YYEEEE. This CDR3 is built from 18 residues. The CDR3 protein is CASSFEGQGALGANVLTF. The CDR3 nucleotides read TGTGCCAGCAGCTTCGAGGGACAGGGGGCGCTTGGGGCCAACGTCCTGACTTTC.

V and J are TRBV29-1 and TRBJ2-3; 9 nucleotides align to TRBD2. The CDR3 covers 16 residues. V shed 6 bases, J shed 3 bases, and the junction held 13 bases outside the gene matches. CDR1 and CDR2 from the germline V gene are SQVTM and ANQGSEA. The CDR3 sequence: CSVICMRGGKTDTQYF. In DNA form, the CDR3 reads TGCAGCGTGATCTGTATGCGGGGGGGAAAAACAGATACGCAGTATTTT.

The genes are TRBV5-1 and TRBJ2-3; D not resolved. The CDR3 spans 13 residues. Looked up from germline, CDR1 is SGHRS and CDR2 is YFSETQ. The V gene lost 4 bases and the J gene lost 7 bases, with 13 bases spanning the gap. Here the CDR3 reads CASSRPTRNTQYF. DNA for the CDR3: TGCGCCAGCAGCAGACCGACTCGAAATACGCAGTATTTT. The full variable domain, in which reference TRBV5-1 and TRBJ2-3 provide the parts outside the CDR3, is KAGVTQTPRYLIKTRGQQVTLSCSPISGHRSVSWYQQTPGQGLQFLFEYFSETQRNKGNFPGRFSGRQFSNSRSEMNVSTLELGDSALYLCASSRPTRNTQYFGPGTRLTVL.

This chain links TRBV5-4 with TRBJ1-2; the match to TRBD1 covers 11 bases. Germline V gene lookup returns CDR1 SGHNT and CDR2 YYREEE (reference sequence). The CDR3 consists of 15 residues. V shed 2 bases, J shed 3 bases, and the junction held 3 bases outside the gene matches. CDR3 residues: CASSFRTGGHYGYTF. The CDR3 DNA reads as TGTGCCAGCAGCTTCCGGACAGGGGGCCACTATGGCTACACCTTC.

The chain links TRBV6-4 to TRBJ2-3; 7 bases are a match to TRBD1. Germline loops: CDR1 MRHNA, CDR2 SNTAGT. The trim removed 3 bases at V and 5 bases at J, leaving 5 bases unmatched. The CDR3 runs to 14 residues. This chain's CDR3 is CASSEGQKEDTQYF. CDR3 nucleotide sequence: TGTGCCAGCAGTGAGGGACAGAAGGAAGATACGCAGTATTTT.

The gene calls are TRBV9 and TRBJ1-1; possibly TRBD1 for D (5 bases). Per the germline V gene, CDR1 is SGDLS and CDR2 is YYNGEE. CDR3 length equals 20 residues. V was cut by 0 bases and J by 10 bases, with 34 bases left in between. DNA of the CDR3: TGTGCCAGCAGCGTAGGGATCGGGGGGAGTCAGGGTCGCAACGATAGGGGAGCTTTCTTT. It is translated as CASSVGIGGSQGRNDRGAFF.

The chain couples TRBV5-1 to TRBJ2-1, with 8 positions matching TRBD1. The length of the CDR3 is 16 residues. Germline trimming cut 7 bases from V and 7 bases from J; bases unmatched to any gene: 16. Germline V gene data show CDR1 as SGHRS and CDR2 as YFSETQ. DNA for the CDR3: TGCGCCAGCGGAGTATGGGCAGGGGGCCTGCCGAATGAGCAGTTCTTC. Translating it yields CASGVWAGGLPNEQFF.

V is TRBV5-1 and J is TRBJ2-7; D is ambiguous. Germline-derived CDR1 and CDR2 are SGHRS and YFSETQ. Trimming stripped 4 bases from V and 5 bases from J, with 10 bases between. The CDR3 length is 12 residues. As DNA, the CDR3 is TGCGCCAGCAGCGAGGTCGGAGACGAGCAGTACTTC. Residues: CASSEVGDEQYF. Full variable domain (rest looked up from reference TRBV5-1 and TRBJ2-7): KAGVTQTPRYLIKTRGQQVTLSCSPISGHRSVSWYQQTPGQGLQFLFEYFSETQRNKGNFPGRFSGRQFSNSRSEMNVSTLELGDSALYLCASSEVGDEQYFGPGTRLTVT.

CDR3 in DNA: TGTGCCAGCAGCCCTGATGGTGCGAGGGACAACCAGTATGAAGCTTTCTTT. This gives the protein CASSPDGARDNQYEAFF. The rearrangement joins TRBV5-8 to TRBJ1-1; D is possibly TRBD1 (6 bases). With 4 bases removed from V and 7 bases from J, the gap between germline ends came to 26 bases. The germline CDR1 and CDR2 sequences are SGHTS and YDEGEE. CDR3 length: 17 amino acids. Full variable domain (remainder filled in from reference TRBV5-8 and TRBJ1-1): EAGVTQSPTHLIKTRGQQATLRCSPISGHTSVYWYQQALGLGLQFLLWYDEGEERNRGNFPPRFSGRQFPNYSSELNVNALELEDSALYLCASSPDGARDNQYEAFFGQGTRLTVV.

DNA of the CDR3: TGTGCTAGTGGTTTGTGGGGGGGGGTCGGGACCGGGGAGCTGTTTTTT. It encodes CASGLWGGVGTGELFF. V and J are TRBV12-5 and TRBJ2-2; 7 bases are shared with TRBD2. Germline lookup yields CDR1 LGHNT and CDR2 FRNRAP. The CDR3 is 16 residues long. V dropped 2 bases and J dropped 5; count of bases not matched to a gene: 8.

The chain carries TRBV7-2 and TRBJ2-5, with 8 bases fitting TRBD2. The CDR3 extends over 16 amino acids. Germline V CDR1 and CDR2: SGHTA, FQGNSA. With 5 bases clipped from V and 2 bases from J, the junction kept 10 bases outside the gene matches. CDR3 loop: CASSTPGTRAQETQYF. The CDR3 region has the DNA TGTGCCAGCAGCACCCCCGGGACTAGAGCTCAAGAGACCCAGTACTTC.

The chain is built from TRBV6-5 and TRBJ1-1, with a possible D match to TRBD1 (5 bases). V was pared by 6 bases and J by 3 bases, with 14 bases between. CDR1 is MNHEY, CDR2 SVGAGI, per germline. The CDR3 runs 14 residues. The CDR3 reads CASSPPSGDTEAFF. The CDR3 DNA sequence: TGTGCCAGCAGCCCACCCTCGGGGGACACTGAAGCTTTCTTT.

The rearrangement links TRBV15 to TRBJ2-7, with D possibly matching TRBD2 (5 bases). The CDR3 length is 16 residues. Trimming shortened V by 0 bases and J by 4 bases, and 16 bases separated the two germline ends. Germline V CDR1 and CDR2: LNHNV, YYDKDF (reference sequence). The CDR3 sequence: CATSRDPTAWRYEQYF. In DNA form, the CDR3 reads TGTGCCACCAGCAGAGATCCCACAGCCTGGAGGTACGAGCAGTACTTC. Complete variable domain (other parts from reference TRBV15 and TRBJ2-7): DAMVIQNPRYQVTQFGKPVTLSCSQTLNHNVMYWYQQKSSQAPKLLFHYYDKDFNNEADTPDNFQSRRPNTSFCFLDIRSPGLGDTAMYLCATSRDPTAWRYEQYFGPGTRLTVT.

This clone was observed a few times. This chain links TRBV2 with TRBJ1-4; TRBD1 matches 7 bases. V lost 0 bases, J lost 7 bases, and 8 bases stayed unmatched. Germline V gene lookup returns CDR1 SNHLY and CDR2 FYNNEI. This CDR3 is built from 16 residues. The CDR3 DNA reads TGTGCCAGCAGTGAAGCCCAGACAGGGATTAGTGAAAAACTGTTTTTT. Translating it yields CASSEAQTGISEKLFF.

V gene TRBV15 combines with J gene TRBJ2-5, with D unresolved. Between the trimmed V and J ends, which lost 0 bases and 0 bases, there was a span of 2 bases. The CDR3 loop spans 13 amino acids. Germline lookup yields CDR1 LNHNV and CDR2 YYDKDF (reference sequence). The DNA for the CDR3 is TGTGCCACCAGCAGAGACTACCAAGAGACCCAGTACTTC. Translated, it gives CATSRDYQETQYF.

This clone appeared a few times. The V gene is TRBV4-2, the J gene TRBJ2-7; unclear D gene. Trimming took off 4 bases at V and 6 bases at J, with 19 bases between the two ends. CDR1 LGHNA and CDR2 YNFKEQ come from the germline V gene. The CDR3 totals 15 residues. CDR3 sequence: CASSPPGDLFPEQYF. As DNA, the CDR3 is TGTGCCAGCAGCCCCCCTGGAGATTTATTTCCCGAGCAGTACTTC.

This chain joins TRBV13 and TRBJ2-2, with 7 bases matching TRBD1. Germline lookup yields CDR1 PRHDT and CDR2 FYEKMQ (reference sequence). The CDR3 extends over 19 amino acids. V shed 2 bases and J 0 bases; nucleotides not matched to a gene: 12. The CDR3 DNA reads TGTGCCAGCAGCTTAAAGCCCCAATGGACAGGTTCGAACACCGGGGAGCTGTTTTTT. Translated, it gives CASSLKPQWTGSNTGELFF.

This chain joins TRBV15 and TRBJ2-3, with 8 bases aligning to TRBD2. This CDR3 spans 14 amino acids. Germline V CDR1 and CDR2: LNHNV, YYDKDF (reference sequence). The junction had 3 bases not matched to a gene; V was cut back by 3 bases and J by 4 bases. DNA for the CDR3: TGTGCCACCAGCAGTAGCGGGGCAGCAGATACGCAGTATTTT. It is translated as CATSSSGAADTQYF. Supplemented by reference TRBV15 and TRBJ2-3, the full variable domain reads DAMVIQNPRYQVTQFGKPVTLSCSQTLNHNVMYWYQQKSSQAPKLLFHYYDKDFNNEADTPDNFQSRRPNTSFCFLDIRSPGLGDTAMYLCATSSSGAADTQYFGPGTRLTVL.

The gene calls are TRBV11-2 and TRBJ1-2; perhaps TRBD1 as D (6 bases). CDR3 size: 13 residues. CDR1 is SGHAT and CDR2 is FQNNGV in the germline V gene. V was pared by 3 bases and J by 8 bases, with 13 bases between. CDR3 coding DNA: TGTGCCAGCAGCTTCGGGGGGGCAGGAGGCTACACCTTC. It specifies CASSFGGAGGYTF.